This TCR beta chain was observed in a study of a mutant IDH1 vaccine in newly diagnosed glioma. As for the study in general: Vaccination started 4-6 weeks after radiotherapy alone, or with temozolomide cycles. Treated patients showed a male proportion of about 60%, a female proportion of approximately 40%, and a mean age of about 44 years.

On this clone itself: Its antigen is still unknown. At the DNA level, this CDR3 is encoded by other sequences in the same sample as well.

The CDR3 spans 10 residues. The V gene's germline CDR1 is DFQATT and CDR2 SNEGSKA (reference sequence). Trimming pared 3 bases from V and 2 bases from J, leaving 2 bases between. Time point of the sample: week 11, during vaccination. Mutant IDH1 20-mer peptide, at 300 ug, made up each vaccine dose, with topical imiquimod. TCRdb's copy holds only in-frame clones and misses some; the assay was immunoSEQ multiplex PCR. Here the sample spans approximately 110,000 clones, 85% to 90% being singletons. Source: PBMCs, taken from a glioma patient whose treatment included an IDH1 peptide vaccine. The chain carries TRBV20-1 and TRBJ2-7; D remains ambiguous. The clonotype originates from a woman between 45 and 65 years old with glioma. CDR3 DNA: TGCAGTGCTAGTACCTACGAGCAGTACTTC. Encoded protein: CSASTYEQYF.